The 24 T cell receptor beta chains below come from one sample, sequenced in a study of read filtering for tumor transcriptome and immune sequencing. This library used roughly 400 ng RNA and molecular barcoded adaptors spanning alpha/delta and beta/gamma chains. TCRdb itself ran the reads through MiXCR, one entry per CDR3 protein. This table holds around 65,000 distinct CDR3 sequences, approximately 19% found once. The sample consisted of a population of CD138-negative cells sorted from bone marrow. The receptors here all came from a donor at least 40 years old with multiple myeloma.

The table lists this clonotype with many counts. The rearrangement links TRBV28 to TRBJ1-5, with 8 bases identical to TRBD1. The CDR3 runs 16 residues. The ends lost 1 base at V and 7 bases at J; junction bases unmatched: 9. Per germline, CDR1 MDHEN and CDR2 SYDVKM. The CDR3 loop reads CASSLSGQGGRQPQHF. The CDR3 nucleotides are TGTGCCAGCAGTTTATCTGGACAGGGAGGAAGACAGCCCCAGCATTTT.

This clonotype was found a few times. The chain couples TRBV23-1 to TRBJ2-7; 7 nucleotides line up with TRBD1. TRBV23-1 is given ORF status, its function remaining uncertain. This CDR3 is built from 16 residues. Trimming at V came to 0 bases and at J to 0 bases, leaving 5 bases not matched to a gene. The CDR3: CASSQSGGASSYEQYF. DNA for the CDR3: TGCGCCAGCAGTCAATCAGGGGGCGCGAGCTCCTACGAGCAGTACTTC.

To note about this clonotype: With only one base between it and a far larger clone, this is likely a read error. The J gene is TRBJ2-7, the V gene TRBV3-2; the D segment call TRBD1 is taken from the table without a DNA check. TRBV3-2 is shown as a pseudogene. The CDR3 has 14 amino acids. CDR3 coding DNA: TGTGCCAGCAGCCTAGGCCGGGGGACCTACGAGCAGTGCTTC. It yields the protein CASSLGRGTYEQCF.

In regard to this clonotype: One base away lies a much larger clone, so this may be a sequencing read error. The chain uses TRBV2 and TRBJ2-3; 10 bases match TRBD2. With V trimmed by 7 bases and J by 4 bases, 11 bases remained unmatched. The CDR3 is 16 residues long. The germline CDR1 and CDR2 sequences are SNHLY and FYNNEI. In DNA, the CDR3 is TGTGCCAGCAACCTCCGTACTAGCGGGGCCCCAGATACGCAGTATTTT. Translation gives CASNLRTSGAPDTQYF.

This clonotype was observed many times. Here the CDR3 reads CSVAEQGAYSGANVLTF. Written as DNA, the CDR3 is TGCAGCGTTGCGGAGCAGGGGGCCTACTCTGGGGCCAACGTCCTGACTTTC. This chain links TRBV29-1 with TRBJ2-6; 8 bases map to TRBD1. This CDR3 is built from 17 residues. V lost 4 bases, J lost 0 bases, and 8 bases stayed unmatched. Germline CDR1 is SQVTM and CDR2 is ANQGSEA.

The rearrangement joins TRBV12-3 or TRBV12-4 to TRBJ2-1; D uncertain. This CDR3 spans 15 amino acids. Trimming stripped 3 bases from V and 5 bases from J, with 14 bases between. CDR3: CASSFGIHSHNEQFF. In DNA, the CDR3 is TGTGCCAGCAGTTTCGGAATACATAGTCACAATGAGCAGTTCTTC.

Details on this clonotype: A read error likely explains this, since a far larger clone differs by one base. The V gene is TRBV6-1, the J gene TRBJ2-1, with 7 positions matching TRBD2. Trimming cost V 5 bases and J 4 bases; bases outside gene matches: 11. This CDR3 contains 16 residues. Germline loops: CDR1 MNHNS, CDR2 SASEGT. CDR3 protein: CASSSSGPAGYNEQFF. The CDR3 region has the DNA TGTGCCAGCAGTTCCAGCGGACCAGCGGGGTACAATGAGCAGTTCTTC.

This clonotype was counted between two and nine times. The J gene is TRBJ1-3, the V gene TRBV11-2; 7 nucleotides line up with TRBD1. Trimming cost V 3 bases and J 0 bases; bases outside gene matches: 11. Per germline, CDR1 SGHAT and CDR2 FQNNGV. This CDR3 comprises 18 residues. For the CDR3, the DNA is TGTGCCAGCAGCTTCAGGAGGGGGCGACCTGACTCTGGAAACACCATATATTTT. As protein: CASSFRRGRPDSGNTIYF.

On this clonotype: The junction departs from germline at one end; a sequencing error may be responsible. The chain is built from TRBV6-2 or TRBV6-3 and TRBJ2-2; D gene unclear. The CDR3 sequence is 14 residues long. CDR1 and CDR2 from the germline V gene are MNHEY and SVGEGT. The CDR3 region is CGSSFTGLTGELFF. CDR3 nucleotides: TGTGGCAGCAGTTTTACTGGGCTCACCGGGGAGCTGTTTTTT.

Ten or more counts support this clonotype. The chain joins TRBV24-1 to TRBJ2-4, with 7 nucleotides matching TRBD1. The CDR3 runs to 17 residues. Germline V gene data show CDR1 as KGHDR and CDR2 as SFDVKD. Trimming took 10 bases from V and 3 from J; bases not matched to a gene: 17. DNA for the CDR3: TGTGCCACTCCCCTCGATACGACAGGGCGGATCAAAAACATTCAGTACTTC. It translates to CATPLDTTGRIKNIQYF.

The chain is built from TRBV20-1 and TRBJ2-7, with 10 bases lining up with TRBD2. The CDR3 contains 16 residues. CDR1 and CDR2 (germline): DFQATT, SNEGSKA (reference sequence). V lost 0 bases and J lost 2; bases outside the gene matches: 7. The CDR3 coding sequence is TGCAGTGCTAGAGATTGGCCTAGCGGGAGAACCTACGAGCAGTACTTC. The encoded protein is CSARDWPSGRTYEQYF.

In its sample, this clonotype was seen many times. This chain uses TRBV5-1 with TRBJ1-1; the D is unclear. Looked up from germline, CDR1 is SGHRS and CDR2 is YFSETQ. Trimming took 4 bases from V and 1 from J, leaving 8 bases between them. The CDR3 is 13 amino acids. This chain's CDR3 is CASSEGSNTEAFF. In nucleotides, the CDR3 is TGCGCCAGCAGCGAAGGGTCGAACACTGAAGCTTTCTTT. The full variable domain, completed using reference TRBV5-1 and TRBJ1-1, is KAGVTQTPRYLIKTRGQQVTLSCSPISGHRSVSWYQQTPGQGLQFLFEYFSETQRNKGNFPGRFSGRQFSNSRSEMNVSTLELGDSALYLCASSEGSNTEAFFGQGTRLTVV.

This clonotype was picked up many times. The gene calls are TRBV25-1 and TRBJ2-5; D is ambiguous. Germline V lookup: CDR1 MGHDK, CDR2 SYGVNS. V gave up 3 bases and J gave up 5 bases, with 16 bases separating them. The CDR3 runs 15 residues. The CDR3 sequence is CASSEGWPSEETQYF. The CDR3 nucleotides are TGTGCCAGCAGTGAGGGTTGGCCGTCGGAGGAGACCCAGTACTTC.

CDR3 protein: CASRRSGGHLDTQYF. CDR3 sequence (DNA): TGTGCCAGCAGGAGGTCGGGGGGGCATTTGGATACGCAGTATTTT. This chain uses TRBV5-4 with TRBJ2-3; 8 nucleotides align to TRBD2. Per the germline V gene, CDR1 is SGHNT and CDR2 is YYREEE (reference sequence). The CDR3 runs to 15 residues. With V trimmed by 5 bases and J by 6 bases, 11 bases remained unmatched.

The table lists this clonotype with many counts. The J gene is TRBJ1-1, the V gene TRBV28; TRBD1 is a possible D gene (5 bases). Trimming took 5 bases from V and 1 from J, leaving 14 bases between them. The V gene's germline CDR1 is MDHEN and CDR2 SYDVKM. The CDR3 is made up of 15 amino acids. CDR3 protein: CASSLTGQRNTEAFF. The CDR3 nucleotides read TGTGCCAGCAGTCTCACCGGACAAAGGAACACTGAAGCTTTCTTT.

This clonotype was observed many times. The gene calls are TRBV24-1 and TRBJ2-3; D is unresolved. Germline lookup yields CDR1 KGHDR and CDR2 SFDVKD. There are 15 residues in the CDR3. V dropped 4 bases and J dropped 1 base, with 11 bases sitting between them. The CDR3 loop is CATSEGLWGTDTQYF. CDR3 nucleotides: TGTGCCACCAGTGAAGGCCTTTGGGGCACAGATACGCAGTATTTT.

This clonotype was observed many times. This chain joins TRBV29-1 and TRBJ2-6, with 9 bases that match TRBD1. V lost 6 bases and J lost 0; bases outside the gene matches: 9. The CDR3 covers 17 residues. Germline assignment: CDR1 SQVTM and CDR2 ANQGSEA. CDR3: CSVGDRDRVSGANVLTF. In nucleotides, the CDR3 is TGCAGCGTGGGAGACCGGGACAGGGTCTCTGGGGCCAACGTCCTGACTTTC.

The V and J genes are TRBV20-1 and TRBJ2-3; D might be TRBD2 (7 bases). Germline CDR1 reads DFQATT; CDR2 reads SNEGSKA (reference sequence). The CDR3 is 14 amino acids. Trimming left V 1 base short and J 2 bases short, with 10 bases between. The CDR3 DNA reads as TGCAGTGCTAGAGTGCGGGGGCCCACAGATACGCAGTATTTT. Translation gives CSARVRGPTDTQYF.

This clonotype was seen repeatedly, ten times or more. Written as DNA, the CDR3 is TGTGCCAGCAGGGAGGGGACAGGGATGACTGAAGCTTTCTTT. Translation: CASREGTGMTEAFF. V is TRBV28 and J is TRBJ1-1; 9 bases map to TRBD1. The V and J ends lost 6 bases and 5 bases, in that order; junction bases with no gene match: 7. This CDR3 is built from 14 residues. Germline CDR1 reads MDHEN; CDR2 reads SYDVKM.

This clonotype was detected many times. V is TRBV27 and J is TRBJ2-3; D might be TRBD1 (5 bases). V lost 2 bases and J 0 bases, leaving 9 bases between the germline ends. Germline V gives CDR1 MNHEY, CDR2 SMNVEV (reference sequence). This CDR3 spans 15 amino acids. The CDR3: CASSLQGRSTDTQYF. The CDR3 bases are TGTGCCAGCAGTTTACAGGGAAGAAGCACAGATACGCAGTATTTT.

This clonotype came up many times. The V and J genes are TRBV29-1 and TRBJ2-6, with D possibly being TRBD1 (6 bases). The CDR3 loop spans 14 amino acids. The V and J ends lost 4 bases and 1 base respectively, with 8 bases between them. Germline V gene sequence: CDR1 SQVTM, CDR2 ANQGSEA. The CDR3 DNA reads TGCAGCGTTGGGACAGCGTCTGGGGCCAACGTCCTGACTTTC. Its translation: CSVGTASGANVLTF.

A few counts support this clonotype. This chain joins TRBV30 and TRBJ2-7, with TRBD1 matching 7 bases. V trimming: 0 bases; J trimming: 4 bases; junction bases outside the gene matches: 6. This CDR3 contains 14 residues. The germline CDR1 and CDR2 sequences are GTSNPN and SVGIG (reference sequence). The CDR3 bases are TGTGCCTGGAGTGTACCTGGGACAGCTTACGAGCAGTACTTC. Protein sequence: CAWSVPGTAYEQYF.

This clonotype was observed many times. This sequence joins TRBV2 and TRBJ2-1; D uncertain. Germline CDR1 reads SNHLY; CDR2 reads FYNNEI. CDR3 size: 14 residues. The V end was cut by 0 bases, the J end by 4 bases, with 7 bases between. CDR3 loop: CASSEAAQYNEQFF. The CDR3 DNA reads as TGTGCCAGCAGTGAAGCGGCACAGTACAATGAGCAGTTCTTC.

This clonotype occurred many times. The DNA for the CDR3 is TGTGCCAGCAGCCAAGATGGTAGCTCTGGCGAGCAGTACTTC. Translating gives CASSQDGSSGEQYF. The chain employs TRBV3-1 and TRBJ2-7; D gene uncertain. CDR3 length: 14 amino acids. Trimming shortened V by 0 bases and J by 6 bases, and 12 bases separated the two germline ends. Germline CDR1 reads LGHDT; CDR2 reads YNNKEL (reference sequence).